Listed below are T cell receptor beta chains from one sample, sequenced in a study of cytomegalovirus exposure and HLA in healthy donors. Clones were sequenced by immunoSEQ multiplex PCR, and TCRdb holds only the in-frame ones, with some missing. The table lists 150,000 to 200,000 clones, roughly 80% of them singletons, with about 0.98% in the top ten. The sequenced sample consisted of PBMCs. The receptors originated from a girl aged 2-10 years in good health and CMV-seropositive. Both conserved end residues are part of each CDR3. Fields, in order: J gene, V gene, D gene, clone size, CDR3 DNA, CDR3 protein. D genes are given only for firm matches. Clone size is not always given. Where it is, it says once, few, many or a class for expanded clones.

TRBJ1-1,TRBV28,.,.,TGTGCCAGCCGCCTCGGGACTAGTAACACTGAAGCTTTCTTT,CASRLGTSNTEAFF
TRBJ1-3,TRBV5-4,.,few,TGTGCCAGCACCCTCCAGGGACTTGGAAACACCATATATTTT,CASTLQGLGNTIYF
TRBJ1-2,TRBV7-3,.,.,TGTGCCAGCAGCTTAACCGGGACGGCGGGGTCTAACTATGGCTACACCTTC,CASSLTGTAGSNYGYTF
TRBJ2-3,TRBV15,TRBD1,few,TGTGCCACCAGCAGAGATGGTAGGACAGGGGTAGATACGCAGTATTTT,CATSRDGRTGVDTQYF
TRBJ1-3,TRBV6-1,.,few,TGTGCCAGCAGTGAATGGGGGGGAGTCGCTGGAAACACCATATATTTT,CASSEWGGVAGNTIYF
TRBJ1-5,TRBV4-1,TRBD1,.,TGCGCCAGCAGCCCTACCCAACAGGGGAATCAGCCCCAGCATTTT,CASSPTQQGNQPQHF
TRBJ1-5,TRBV6-1,.,.,TGTGCCAGCAGTGAAGGCTCCAGGGTGGGTAGCAATCAGCCCCAGCATTTT,CASSEGSRVGSNQPQHF
TRBJ2-1,TRBV7-3,.,.,TGTGCCAGCAGCTTAAATAGCGTTGACAATGAGCAGTTCTTC,CASSLNSVDNEQFF
TRBJ2-7,TRBV2,.,few,TGTGCCAGCAGTGCTACTAGCTACGAGCAGTACTTC,CASSATSYEQYF
TRBJ2-7,TRBV2,.,.,TGTGCCAGCAGTGGAAAAGGGGTGTACGAGCAGTACTTC,CASSGKGVYEQYF
TRBJ2-1,TRBV15,TRBD2,.,TGTGCCACCAGAGCGACTAGCGGGAGGAGTTCAGGTTCCTACAATGAGCAGTTCTTC,CATRATSGRSSGSYNEQFF
TRBJ1-1,TRBV30,.,few,TGTGCCTGGAGTGTAGGCGTCCAGGGCACTGAAGCTTTCTTT,CAWSVGVQGTEAFF
TRBJ2-1,TRBV28,.,.,TGTGCCAGCAGTTTATGGGAGAGCTACAATGAGCAGTTCTTC,CASSLWESYNEQFF
TRBJ1-1,TRBV2,TRBD1,.,TGTGCCAGCAGTGTCCGACAGGGGGTCGCGAACACTGAAGCTTTCTTT,CASSVRQGVANTEAFF
TRBJ2-1,TRBV18,TRBD2,.,TGTGCCAGCTCACCCGTGACTAGCGGGAGAAGGGATGAGCAGTTCTTC,CASSPVTSGRRDEQFF
TRBJ2-2,TRBV29-1,TRBD2,.,TGCAGCGTTGGACTAGCGGGGACCACCGGGGAGCTGTTTTTT,CSVGLAGTTGELFF
TRBJ2-7,TRBV5-1,TRBD1,.,TGCGCCAGCAGCTTGGCTGCAGGGGGCTCCTACGAGCAGTACTTC,CASSLAAGGSYEQYF
TRBJ2-7,TRBV28,TRBD1,.,TGTGCCAGCAGTCATCGACAGGGTTCCGGCTCCTACGAGCAGTACTTC,CASSHRQGSGSYEQYF
TRBJ2-7,TRBV10-3,.,.,TGTGCCATCAGTGAGTCAGGAGGTCCTGGGGGGCTAGCGGACGAGCAGTACTTC,CAISESGGPGGLADEQYF
TRBJ2-3,TRBV7-6,TRBD2,few,TGTGCCAGCAGCTTGTCTCTAGCGGGAGATGGGTTCGCAGATACGCAGTATTTT,CASSLSLAGDGFADTQYF